The 21 T cell receptor beta chains below come from one sample, sequenced in a study of blood T cell repertoires in COVID-19. The assay was immunoSEQ multiplex PCR, and TCRdb's table has in-frame clones only and misses some. The table lists 110,000 to 150,000 clones, around 81% of them singletons, with more than 8% in the top ten. Source material: peripheral blood. These receptor sequences come from a human donor in a cohort sampled during active COVID-19.

V and J are TRBV4-2 and TRBJ2-2; D ambiguous. Trimming pared 0 bases from V and 2 bases from J, leaving 7 bases between. CDR1 is LGHNA and CDR2 is YNFKEQ in the germline V gene. The CDR3 spans 15 residues. The CDR3 loop is CASSQEIGNTGELFF. The CDR3 bases are TGTGCCAGCAGCCAAGAAATTGGCAACACCGGGGAGCTGTTTTTT.

This chain links TRBV24-1 with TRBJ2-3, with D possibly TRBD2 on 6 matching bases. The CDR3 length is 17 residues. Trimming took off 5 bases at V and 0 bases at J, with 17 bases between the two ends. Per germline, CDR1 KGHDR and CDR2 SFDVKD. The CDR3 coding sequence is TGTGCCACCAGTGGTGGGACTCGGTTATTAAGCACAGATACGCAGTATTTT. Translation gives CATSGGTRLLSTDTQYF.

The chain couples TRBV9 to TRBJ1-4; no firm D call. Trimming pared 4 bases from V and 0 bases from J, leaving 10 bases between. Germline-derived CDR1 and CDR2 are SGDLS and YYNGEE. CDR3 length: 15 amino acids. CDR3: CASSRSPATNEKLFF. Here the CDR3 DNA reads TGTGCCAGCAGCAGATCCCCGGCAACTAATGAAAAACTGTTTTTT. The variable domain in full, completed from reference TRBV9 and TRBJ1-4, reads DSGVTQTPKHLITATGQRVTLRCSPRSGDLSVYWYQQSLDQGLQFLIQYYNGEERAKGNILERFSAQQFPDLHSELNLSSLELGDSALYFCASSRSPATNEKLFFGSGTQLSVL.

The J gene is TRBJ2-7, the V gene TRBV7-2, with 9 bases that match TRBD2. Germline trimming cut 6 bases from V and 4 bases from J; bases unmatched to any gene: 13. This CDR3 is 16 amino acids long. Germline values: CDR1 SGHTA, CDR2 FQGNSA. The CDR3 spells CASRLTGTSSEYEQYF. CDR3 coding DNA: TGTGCCAGCAGATTAACCGGGACTAGCTCTGAATACGAGCAGTACTTC.

Comment on this clone: The CDR3 end shows no conserved phenylalanine or tryptophan, and so a read error is likely. No DNA is shown, since the ends of the CDR3 on it are uncertain; the CDR3 is the one TCRdb lists. The chain carries TRBV20-1 and TRBJ1-2; the DNA was not compared with TRBD1, the D call given in the table. The CDR3 spans 10 residues, counting both ends. The V gene's germline CDR1 is DFQATT and CDR2 SNEGSKA (reference sequence). The CDR3 sequence is CSATPETGYI.

This clone was observed a few times. The chain employs TRBV27 and TRBJ1-5, with D perhaps TRBD1 (6 bases). Germline V lookup: CDR1 MNHEY, CDR2 SMNVEV (reference sequence). V lost 0 bases and J 7 bases, leaving 13 bases between the germline ends. CDR3 size: 15 residues. CDR3: CASSLSLGARQPQHF. CDR3 coding DNA: TGTGCCAGCAGTTTATCTTTGGGGGCAAGGCAGCCCCAGCATTTT.

V is TRBV15 and J is TRBJ1-2, with D unclear. V lost 0 bases, J lost 3 bases, and 8 bases lay in between. The germline V gene has CDR1 LNHNV and CDR2 YYDKDF (reference sequence). This CDR3 spans 14 amino acids. The DNA of the CDR3 is TGTGCCACCAGCAGAGATAGCTATGACTATGGCTACACCTTC. Translating gives CATSRDSYDYGYTF.

This chain joins TRBV19 and TRBJ2-7; TRBD2 matches 15 bases. V lost 6 bases, J lost 0 bases, and 9 bases stayed unmatched. There are 18 residues in the CDR3. Per the germline V gene, CDR1 is LNHDA and CDR2 is SQIVND (reference sequence). The CDR3: CASRVSGLAGGPSYEQYF. The DNA for the CDR3 is TGTGCCAGTAGGGTTTCGGGACTAGCGGGAGGACCCTCCTACGAGCAGTACTTC.

The chain combines TRBV10-3 with TRBJ2-7, with D perhaps matching TRBD2 (6 bases). Trimming shortened V by 8 bases and J by 4 bases, and 21 bases separated the two germline ends. This CDR3 spans 15 amino acids. From germline, CDR1 is ENHRY and CDR2 SYGVKD. In nucleotides, the CDR3 is TGTGCCATCCGGAGGTGGAGGGGCCAAGTATACGAGCAGTACTTC. Translating gives CAIRRWRGQVYEQYF.

The gene calls are TRBV18 and TRBJ1-2; 7 bases map to TRBD1. Germline CDR1 KGHSH, CDR2 LQKENI. After removal of 0 bases from V and 5 bases from J, the junction contained 3 bases not matched to a gene. CDR3 length: 14 amino acids. The CDR3 DNA is TGTGCCAGCTCACCACCGCTACAGGGGTATGGCTACACCTTC. This encodes CASSPPLQGYGYTF.

The genes are TRBV27 and TRBJ1-6, with TRBD1 matching over 10 bases. CDR1 and CDR2 (germline): MNHEY, SMNVEV (reference sequence). Losses at the gene ends were 5 bases for V and 7 bases for J; bases not matched to a gene: 11. The CDR3 is made up of 17 amino acids. The CDR3 DNA reads TGTGCCAGCAGTCTGGGAGTACGGACAGGGGGAAATTCACCCCTCCACTTT. It translates to CASSLGVRTGGNSPLHF.

This rearrangement joins TRBV2 to TRBJ2-5, with D hard to call. Trimming removed 8 bases from V and 3 bases from J, with 16 bases in between. The CDR3 sequence is 14 residues long. CDR1 SNHLY and CDR2 FYNNEI come from the germline V gene. In DNA, the CDR3 is TGTGCCAGCGCCCCTAGGTCGTGGGAAGAGACCCAGTACTTC. This translates into CASAPRSWEETQYF.

V usage is TRBV4-2 and J usage is TRBJ2-6; perhaps TRBD1 as D (6 bases). The V gene lost 0 bases and the J gene lost 4 bases, with 13 bases spanning the gap. The CDR3 length is 17 residues. Germline V gives CDR1 LGHNA, CDR2 YNFKEQ. DNA of the CDR3: TGTGCCAGCAGCCAAGACGCAACAGGGTCCGGGGCCAACGTCCTGACTTTC. This codes for CASSQDATGSGANVLTF.

The chain recombines TRBV4-1 with TRBJ1-6; D uncertain. Germline assignment: CDR1 MGHRA and CDR2 YSYEKL. V was trimmed by 0 bases and J by 11 bases, leaving 8 bases between them. The CDR3 consists of 13 residues. The chain's CDR3 is CASSQESGTPLHF. Here the CDR3 DNA reads TGCGCCAGCAGCCAAGAGTCTGGCACACCCCTCCACTTT.

The J gene is TRBJ2-7, the V gene TRBV24-1; D might be TRBD1 (6 bases). CDR1 and CDR2 from the germline V gene are KGHDR and SFDVKD. Between the trimmed V and J ends, which lost 4 bases and 0 bases, there was a span of 6 bases. The CDR3 contains 13 residues. This CDR3 reads CATSEGGSYEQYF. CDR3 bases: TGTGCCACCAGTGAAGGGGGCTCCTACGAGCAGTACTTC.

This chain links TRBV28 with TRBJ1-3; 7 nucleotides agree with TRBD1. Germline CDR1 reads MDHEN; CDR2 reads SYDVKM. The trim removed 5 bases at V and 1 base at J, leaving 5 bases unmatched. CDR3 size: 15 residues. CDR3 sequence reads: CASSGYRGSGNTIYF. DNA of the CDR3: TGTGCCAGCAGTGGTTACAGGGGTTCTGGAAACACCATATATTTT.

The CDR3 DNA is TGTGCCAGCAGCCTTCAGGCCCCACTGAAAGCTTTCTTT. It translates to CASSLQAPLKAFF. This chain connects TRBV28 to TRBJ1-1; unclear D gene. Germline V gene sequence: CDR1 MDHEN, CDR2 SYDVKM. The CDR3 is 13 residues long. The V and J ends lost 6 bases and 9 bases respectively, with 17 bases between them.

The chain combines TRBV24-1 with TRBJ2-1, with 11 nucleotides matching TRBD2. V lost 4 bases to trimming and J lost 8 bases; unmatched junction nucleotides: 9. The CDR3 runs 16 residues. Germline loops: CDR1 KGHDR, CDR2 SFDVKD. The chain's CDR3 is CATSDPTSGTMYEQFF. In DNA form, the CDR3 reads TGTGCCACCAGTGACCCGACTAGCGGGACTATGTATGAGCAGTTCTTC.

This clone was observed once. V and J are TRBV7-8 and TRBJ2-3; 9 nucleotides agree with TRBD2. Germline V gene sequence: CDR1 SGHVS, CDR2 FQNEAQ. The CDR3 totals 15 residues. V lost 7 bases to trimming and J lost 6 bases; unmatched junction nucleotides: 11. This CDR3 is CASNRGLAGSDTQYF. CDR3 coding DNA: TGTGCCAGCAATAGGGGGCTAGCGGGATCCGATACGCAGTATTTT.

The chain recombines TRBV5-1 with TRBJ1-2; D is perhaps TRBD1 (6 bases). The germline V and J ends were trimmed by 6 bases and 7 bases, with 19 bases remaining between them. Germline V lookup: CDR1 SGHRS, CDR2 YFSETQ. CDR3 size: 14 residues. CDR3 bases: TGCGCCAGCACCTTTACGGGGGGGGGCCGTGGCTACACCTTC. This encodes CASTFTGGGRGYTF.

The chain's CDR3 is CASSPSSPGLGYEQYF. DNA of the CDR3: TGTGCCAGCAGCCCAAGTTCACCGGGATTGGGTTACGAGCAGTACTTC. The chain couples TRBV4-2 to TRBJ2-7; the D gene is possibly TRBD2 (5 bases). Germline V gene data show CDR1 as LGHNA and CDR2 as YNFKEQ. CDR3 length: 16 amino acids. V gave up 4 bases and J gave up 4 bases, with 20 bases separating them.